Each of the 29 T cell receptor beta chains below was sequenced from the same sample in a study of blood T cell repertoires in COVID-19. Sequencing used immunoSEQ multiplex PCR; TCRdb keeps in-frame clones, though not all of them. The sample has more than 250,000 clones; around 86% are singletons. The specimen was peripheral blood. These receptors originate from a woman aged 25 to 45 who had recovered from COVID-19.

V is TRBV27 and J is TRBJ2-7; 8 bases agree with TRBD1. Germline trimming cut 5 bases from V and 3 bases from J; bases unmatched to any gene: 6. This CDR3 has 14 amino acids. Germline V gene sequence: CDR1 MNHEY, CDR2 SMNVEV (reference sequence). The CDR3 loop reads CASSKGQAFYEQYF. The CDR3 bases are TGTGCCAGCAGTAAGGGACAGGCGTTCTACGAGCAGTACTTC.

The chain is built from TRBV5-5 and TRBJ1-4; D call uncertain. The V end lost 0 bases, the J end lost 5 bases, and 8 bases lay between the germline ends. This CDR3 has 14 amino acids. CDR1 SGHKS and CDR2 YYEKEE come from the germline V gene (reference sequence). CDR3 nucleotides: TGTGCCAGCAGCTTGGGTGGACTGAATGAAAAACTGTTTTTT. This encodes CASSLGGLNEKLFF.

This chain uses TRBV12-3 or TRBV12-4 with TRBJ1-2; no reliable D call. The V end was cut by 6 bases, the J end by 2 bases, with 4 bases between. CDR3 length: 11 amino acids. In DNA, the CDR3 is TGTGCCAGCAGCTCCAACTATGGCTACACCTTC. This translates into CASSSNYGYTF.

The rearrangement links TRBV10-1 to TRBJ2-5; weak D call: TRBD2 (7 bases). From germline, CDR1 is WNHNN and CDR2 SYGVQD (reference sequence). CDR3 length: 14 amino acids. Trimming pared 5 bases from V and 5 bases from J, leaving 15 bases between. As DNA, the CDR3 is TGCGCCAGCAGTAGAGGGGGGGTGGAGGAGACCCAGTACTTC. Amino acid sequence: CASSRGGVEETQYF.

There are a few counts of this clone. This chain uses TRBV4-1 with TRBJ1-4; no clear D gene. The CDR3 has 15 residues. The V end was cut by 1 base, the J end by 7 bases, with 13 bases between. The germline V gene has CDR1 MGHRA and CDR2 YSYEKL. CDR3 sequence (DNA): TGCGCCAGCAGCCAAGTAGGCGGGGTAGGTGAAAAACTGTTTTTT. This sequence encodes CASSQVGGVGEKLFF.

The chain links TRBV5-1 to TRBJ2-1, with D hard to call. Between the trimmed V and J ends, which lost 4 bases and 6 bases, there was a span of 17 bases. The CDR3 spans 15 residues. CDR1 is SGHRS, CDR2 YFSETQ, per germline. The DNA for the CDR3 is TGCGCCAGCAGCCCGGAGCTCGCGCTAGTCAATGAGCAGTTCTTC. It specifies CASSPELALVNEQFF.

This clone appeared once. This chain links TRBV5-4 with TRBJ1-4; D call uncertain. Germline V lookup: CDR1 SGHNT, CDR2 YYREEE (reference sequence). V was pared by 1 base and J by 5 bases, with 12 bases between. The length of the CDR3 is 15 residues. CDR3 DNA sequence: TGTGCCAGCAGCTTGAAGCAGGCTCAAAATGAAAAACTGTTTTTT. The encoded protein is CASSLKQAQNEKLFF.

The CDR3: CAILDRAGGAGYTF. Written as DNA, the CDR3 is TGTGCCATCCTAGACCGGGCCGGGGGGGCCGGCTACACCTTC. V usage is TRBV28 and J usage is TRBJ1-2; a weak D match, TRBD1 (6 bases). Trimming stripped 10 bases from V and 8 bases from J, with 23 bases between. The CDR3 length is 14 residues. Germline lookup yields CDR1 MDHEN and CDR2 SYDVKM.

This clone is a singleton in its sample. This chain connects TRBV12-5 to TRBJ2-2, with 7 bases lining up with TRBD1. The germline gives CDR1 LGHNT, CDR2 FRNRAP. V dropped 1 base and J dropped 6; count of bases not matched to a gene: 2. CDR3 length: 14 amino acids. The CDR3 DNA follows: TGTGCTAGTGGTTTGGGGGGGACAGCCGGGGAGCTGTTTTTT. It codes for CASGLGGTAGELFF.

This clone occurred once. The V gene is TRBV2, the J gene TRBJ2-2; tentative D call: TRBD1 (6 bases). The V gene lost 2 bases and the J gene lost 4 bases, with 11 bases spanning the gap. This CDR3 is built from 15 residues. Germline values: CDR1 SNHLY, CDR2 FYNNEI. CDR3 residues: CASSELGAPTGELFF. In DNA form, the CDR3 reads TGTGCCAGCAGTGAACTGGGGGCACCCACCGGGGAGCTGTTTTTT.

This clone was seen only a few times. The rearrangement links TRBV7-9 to TRBJ1-6, with TRBD1 as a possible D gene (6 bases). The V gene's germline CDR1 is SEHNR and CDR2 FQNEAQ (reference sequence). The CDR3 loop spans 13 amino acids. V dropped 8 bases and J dropped 7 bases, with 12 bases sitting between them. CDR3 bases: TGTGCCAGCTCAGGACAGACGAATTCACCCCTCCACTTT. Residues: CASSGQTNSPLHF.

The V call is TRBV5-1, the J call TRBJ2-1; no definite D call. V lost 1 base to trimming and J lost 1 base, with 6 bases between them. The CDR3 covers 14 residues. Germline V gene lookup returns CDR1 SGHRS and CDR2 YFSETQ. CDR3: CASSLIHSYNEQFF. In DNA form, the CDR3 reads TGCGCCAGCAGCTTGATCCATTCCTACAATGAGCAGTTCTTC.

V usage is TRBV7-9 and J usage is TRBJ1-1, with D unresolved. This CDR3 has 12 residues. The germline CDR1 and CDR2 sequences are SEHNR and FQNEAQ (reference sequence). The V and J ends lost 5 bases and 8 bases respectively, with 12 bases between them. CDR3 sequence reads: CASSPRGTEAFF. CDR3 bases: TGTGCCAGCAGCCCCCGGGGTACCGAAGCTTTCTTT.

The rearrangement joins TRBV13 to TRBJ2-1, with 7 bases lining up with TRBD1. Germline-derived CDR1 and CDR2 are PRHDT and FYEKMQ (reference sequence). The length of the CDR3 is 15 residues. V lost 5 bases to trimming and J lost 4 bases; unmatched junction nucleotides: 8. The CDR3 region is CASSATLDRYNEQFF. Here the CDR3 DNA reads TGTGCCAGCAGCGCAACCCTGGACAGGTACAATGAGCAGTTCTTC.

This clone was detected only a few times. This chain uses TRBV7-9 with TRBJ2-1; TRBD2 matches at 7 bases. Germline assignment: CDR1 SEHNR and CDR2 FQNEAQ (reference sequence). V lost 5 bases to trimming and J lost 4 bases; unmatched junction nucleotides: 8. The CDR3 has 15 amino acids. In DNA, the CDR3 is TGTGCCAGCAGCCGGACTAGTAAACCTTACAATGAGCAGTTCTTC. Translating gives CASSRTSKPYNEQFF. Supplemented by reference TRBV7-9 and TRBJ2-1, the full variable domain reads DTGVSQNPRHKITKRGQNVTFRCDPISEHNRLYWYRQTLGQGPEFLTYFQNEAQLEKSRLLSDRFSAERPKGSFSTLEIQRTEQGDSAMYLCASSRTSKPYNEQFFGPGTRLTVL.

This clone was counted between two and nine times. V usage is TRBV3-1 (or the pseudogene TRBV3-2) and J usage is TRBJ2-2; no definite D call. CDR1 is LGHDT, CDR2 YNNKEL, per germline (reference sequence). The CDR3 contains 14 residues. V lost 1 base and J lost 6, with 9 bases in between. CDR3 sequence (DNA): TGTGCCAGCAGCCAAGTTGACCGGGCCGGGGAGCTGTTTTTT. Encoded protein: CASSQVDRAGELFF.

Details on this clone: Different DNA sequences within this sample yield the same CDR3. V and J are TRBV28 and TRBJ2-7; D uncertain. Trimming removed 6 bases from V and 3 bases from J, with 6 bases in between. This CDR3 is 11 amino acids long. Germline-derived CDR1 and CDR2 are MDHEN and SYDVKM. The CDR3 DNA follows: TGTGCCAGCAGGGAGAGCTACGAGCAGTACTTC. It is translated as CASRESYEQYF.

The chain employs TRBV5-1 and TRBJ2-7; 7 bases line up with TRBD1. There are 14 residues in the CDR3. Germline-derived CDR1 and CDR2 are SGHRS and YFSETQ. V trimming: 4 bases; J trimming: 1 base; junction bases outside the gene matches: 5. DNA of the CDR3: TGCGCCAGCAGCACCTACAGGGGATCCTACGAGCAGTACTTC. This encodes CASSTYRGSYEQYF.

The V call is TRBV13, the J call TRBJ2-7; 11 bases are a match to TRBD1. V dropped 5 bases and J dropped 3; count of bases not matched to a gene: 6. Germline V gives CDR1 PRHDT, CDR2 FYEKMQ (reference sequence). The CDR3 length is 15 residues. CDR3 bases: TGTGCCAGCAGCCCGGCGGGACAGGGGGACTACGAGCAGTACTTC. The encoded protein is CASSPAGQGDYEQYF. Combining the CDR3 with reference TRBV13 and TRBJ2-7 gives the whole variable domain AAGVIQSPRHLIKEKRETATLKCYPIPRHDTVYWYQQGPGQDPQFLISFYEKMQSDKGSIPDRFSAQQFSDYHSELNMSSLELGDSALYFCASSPAGQGDYEQYFGPGTRLTVT.

This sequence joins TRBV10-3 and TRBJ2-5, with 9 bases matching TRBD2. This CDR3 spans 13 amino acids. The trim removed 10 bases at V and 2 bases at J, leaving 5 bases unmatched. Looked up from germline, CDR1 is ENHRY and CDR2 is SYGVKD. The DNA of the CDR3 is TGTGCCACAGATAGCGGGGGACAAGAGACCCAGTACTTC. Translation gives CATDSGGQETQYF.

In its sample, this clone was seen a few times. This rearrangement joins TRBV20-1 to TRBJ1-2; D possibly corresponds to TRBD1 (5 bases). From germline, CDR1 is DFQATT and CDR2 SNEGSKA (reference sequence). Trimming took 3 bases from V and 3 from J, leaving 14 bases between them. The CDR3 runs to 14 residues. The CDR3, as DNA: TGCAGTGCTAGTGAGGCCTTCAGGGACTATGGCTACACCTTC. Amino acids: CSASEAFRDYGYTF.

This chain uses TRBV18 with TRBJ2-1; tentative D call: TRBD2 (5 bases). Germline CDR1 reads KGHSH; CDR2 reads LQKENI. The CDR3 covers 15 residues. V was shortened by 2 bases and J by 0 bases, with 8 bases between the two germline ends. CDR3 in amino acids: CASSPRRSSYNEQFF. The CDR3 nucleotides are TGTGCCAGCTCACCAAGGAGGTCCTCCTACAATGAGCAGTTCTTC.

This chain joins TRBV9 and TRBJ2-7; 12 bases align to TRBD2. With 0 bases clipped from V and 3 bases from J, the junction kept 19 bases outside the gene matches. Germline V gives CDR1 SGDLS, CDR2 YYNGEE. CDR3 size: 21 residues. CDR3 amino acids: CASSVAGTGAATSGRVYEQYF. As DNA, the CDR3 is TGTGCCAGCAGCGTAGCTGGGACAGGGGCCGCGACTAGCGGGAGAGTCTACGAGCAGTACTTC.

This clone was counted only a few times. The CDR3 loop is CASSLGRNQPQHF. The DNA of the CDR3 is TGTGCCAGCAGCTTGGGCCGGAATCAGCCCCAGCATTTT. V usage is TRBV7-9 and J usage is TRBJ1-5; D uncertain. Looked up from germline, CDR1 is SEHNR and CDR2 is FQNEAQ (reference sequence). The CDR3 has 13 amino acids. Trimming took off 3 bases at V and 4 bases at J, with 7 bases between the two ends.

The chain joins TRBV5-6 to TRBJ1-3; no definite D call. CDR1 and CDR2 (germline): SGHDT, YYEEEE. The CDR3 runs 16 residues. V was pared by 2 bases and J by 0 bases, with 12 bases between. The CDR3 sequence: CASSFQVGLSGNTIYF. The CDR3 DNA is TGTGCCAGCAGCTTCCAGGTTGGACTCTCTGGAAACACCATATATTTT.

The V call is TRBV10-3, the J call TRBJ1-2, with no clear D. Germline lookup yields CDR1 ENHRY and CDR2 SYGVKD. Trimming shortened V by 6 bases and J by 4 bases, and 12 bases separated the two germline ends. This CDR3 contains 13 residues. The CDR3 DNA follows: TGTGCCATCAGCCTTGACGACTTCTATGGCTACACCTTC. Its protein product is CAISLDDFYGYTF.

The V and J genes are TRBV18 and TRBJ2-1; 8 nucleotides agree with TRBD1. The CDR3 runs to 15 residues. The V segment lost 4 bases and the J segment 0 bases; nucleotides outside the gene matches: 2. Germline V lookup: CDR1 KGHSH, CDR2 LQKENI. CDR3 amino acids: CASSRGQDSYNEQFF. The CDR3 coding sequence is TGTGCCAGCTCACGGGGACAGGACTCCTACAATGAGCAGTTCTTC.

The J gene is TRBJ2-2, the V gene TRBV6-1; 8 bases are a match to TRBD1. Germline CDR1 MNHNS, CDR2 SASEGT. The CDR3 covers 15 residues. The junction had 8 bases not matched to a gene; V was cut back by 5 bases and J by 6 bases. The CDR3 DNA sequence: TGTGCCAGCAGTTTCGGACAGGGAGGACCCGGGGAGCTGTTTTTT. Amino acids: CASSFGQGGPGELFF.

The V gene is TRBV11-3, the J gene TRBJ2-1, with 7 positions matching TRBD2. Germline CDR1 SGHNT, CDR2 YENEEA. The V gene end was trimmed by 2 bases and the J gene end by 8 bases; junction bases not matched to a gene: 9. The CDR3 loop spans 15 amino acids. The CDR3 DNA is TGTGCCAGCAGCTTAAGCCCGGGGGGAGGGTATGAGCAGTTCTTC. Amino acids: CASSLSPGGGYEQFF.